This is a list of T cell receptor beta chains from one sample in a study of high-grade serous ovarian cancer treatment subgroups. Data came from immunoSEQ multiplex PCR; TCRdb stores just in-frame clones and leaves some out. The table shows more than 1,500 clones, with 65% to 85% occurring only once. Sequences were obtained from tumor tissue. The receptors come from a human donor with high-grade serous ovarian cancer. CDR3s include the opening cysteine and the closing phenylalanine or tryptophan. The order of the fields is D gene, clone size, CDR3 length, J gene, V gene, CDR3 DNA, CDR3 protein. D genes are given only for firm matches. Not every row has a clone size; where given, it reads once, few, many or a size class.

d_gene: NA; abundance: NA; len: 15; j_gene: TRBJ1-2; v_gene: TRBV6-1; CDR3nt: TGTGCCAGCAGTGAAGCGGGGACCTTCGGAGCGGGCTACACCTTC; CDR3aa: CASSEAGTFGAGYTF
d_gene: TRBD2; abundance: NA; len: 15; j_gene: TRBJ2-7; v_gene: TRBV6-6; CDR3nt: TGTGCCAGCAGTTACCAGGGAGGGAAAGCCTACGAGCAGTACTTC; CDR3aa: CASSYQGGKAYEQYF
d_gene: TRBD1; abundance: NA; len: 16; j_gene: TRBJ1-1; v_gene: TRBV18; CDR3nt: TGTGCCAGCTCACCTGCTAACAGGGGATCGGACACTGAAGCTTTCTTT; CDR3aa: CASSPANRGSDTEAFF
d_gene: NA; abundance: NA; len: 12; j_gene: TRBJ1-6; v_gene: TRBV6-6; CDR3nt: TGTGCCAGCAGTTACAATAATTCACCCCTCCACTTT; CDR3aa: CASSYNNSPLHF
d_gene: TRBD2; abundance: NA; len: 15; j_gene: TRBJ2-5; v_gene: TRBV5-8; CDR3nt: TGTGCCAGCAGCTTCCTAATGGGAGCGGGGGGGACCCAGTACTTC; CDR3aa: CASSFLMGAGGTQYF
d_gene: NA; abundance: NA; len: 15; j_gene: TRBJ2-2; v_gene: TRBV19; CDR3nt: TGTGCCAGTAGTATAGGAAGGGCGTACGCCGGGGAGCTGTTTTTT; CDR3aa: CASSIGRAYAGELFF
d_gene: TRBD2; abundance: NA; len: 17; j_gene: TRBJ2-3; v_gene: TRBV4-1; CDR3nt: TGCGCCAGCAGCCAAGTTAGACTAGCGGGGGCAGGAGATACGCAGTATTTT; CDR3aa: CASSQVRLAGAGDTQYF
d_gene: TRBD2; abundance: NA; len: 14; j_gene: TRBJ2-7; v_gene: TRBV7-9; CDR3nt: TGTGCCAGCAGCTCGCCACGGGGGGGCTACGAGCAGTACTTC; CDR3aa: CASSSPRGGYEQYF
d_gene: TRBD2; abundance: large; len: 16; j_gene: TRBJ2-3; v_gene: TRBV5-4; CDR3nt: TGTGCCAGCAGACCGCCGGGACTAGCGGGGGCAGATACGCAGTATTTT; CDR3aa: CASRPPGLAGADTQYF
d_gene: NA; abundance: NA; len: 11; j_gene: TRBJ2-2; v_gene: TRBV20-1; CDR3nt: TGCAGTGCCACTAACACCGGGGAGCTGTTTTTT; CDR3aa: CSATNTGELFF
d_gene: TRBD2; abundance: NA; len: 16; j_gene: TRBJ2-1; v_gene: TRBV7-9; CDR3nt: TGTGCCAGCAGCTTAGTAACTAGCGGGGCCTACAATGAGCAGTTCTTC; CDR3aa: CASSLVTSGAYNEQFF
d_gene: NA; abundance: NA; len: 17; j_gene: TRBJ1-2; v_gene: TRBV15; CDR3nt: TGTGCCACCAGCAGACCCCGGACGGACAGAGGGGCGTATGGCTACACCTTC; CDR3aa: CATSRPRTDRGAYGYTF
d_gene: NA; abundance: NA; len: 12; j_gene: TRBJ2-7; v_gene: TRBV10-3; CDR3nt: TGTGCCACCCTTGACAGCTTCTACGAGCAGTACTTC; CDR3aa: CATLDSFYEQYF
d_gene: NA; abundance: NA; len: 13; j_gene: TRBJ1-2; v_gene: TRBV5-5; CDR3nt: TGTGCCAGCAGCTTGGACACCGCCTATGGCTACACCTTC; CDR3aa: CASSLDTAYGYTF
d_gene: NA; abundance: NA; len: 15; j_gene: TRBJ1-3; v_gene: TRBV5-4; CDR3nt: TGTGCCAGCAGCCAAGTATCCGGGGGTGGAAACACCATATATTTT; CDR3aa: CASSQVSGGGNTIYF